The source of this T cell receptor (beta chain) is a study of CD8 T cells in Susac syndrome. The multiple sclerosis control group comprised treatment-naive patients with stable or active relapsing-remitting disease. Reverse transcription used about 0.5 to 1 ug RNA and random hexamers. Amplification of the TCR beta CDR3 was carried out by immunoSEQ multiplex PCR, which spanned a total of 54 Vbeta and 13 Jbeta segments. TCRdb re-derived calls from the immunoSEQ multiplex PCR reads in MiXCR, one entry per CDR3 protein. Among some 140,000 distinct CDR3 sequences, approximately 89% were seen once, and the ten largest hold around 0.24%. Trimming removed 5 bases from V and 4 bases from J, with 17 bases in between. The CDR3 is made up of 14 amino acids. CDR1 and CDR2 (germline): SQVTM, ANQGSEA.

J is TRBJ1-1 and V is TRBV29-1, with unresolved D. What was sequenced was CD8+ T cells from PBMCs. The TCR originated in a human donor with multiple sclerosis. The DNA of the CDR3 is TGCAGCGTTTTGAACACCCCCCCCGTCACTGAAGCTTTCTTT. Protein: CSVLNTPPVTEAFF.